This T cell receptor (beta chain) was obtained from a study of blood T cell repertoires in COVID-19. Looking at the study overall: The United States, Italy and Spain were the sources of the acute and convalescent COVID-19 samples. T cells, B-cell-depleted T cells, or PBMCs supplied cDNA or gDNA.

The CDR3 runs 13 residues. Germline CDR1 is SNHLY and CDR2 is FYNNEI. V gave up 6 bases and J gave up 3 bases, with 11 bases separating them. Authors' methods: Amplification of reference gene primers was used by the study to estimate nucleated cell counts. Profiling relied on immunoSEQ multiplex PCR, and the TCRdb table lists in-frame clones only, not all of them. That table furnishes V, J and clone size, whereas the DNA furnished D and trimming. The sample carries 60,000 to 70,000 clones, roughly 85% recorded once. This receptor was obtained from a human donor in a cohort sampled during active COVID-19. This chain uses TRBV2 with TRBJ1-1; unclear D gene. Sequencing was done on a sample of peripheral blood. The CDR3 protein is CASSPSRYTEAFF. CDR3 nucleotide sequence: TGTGCCAGCAGCCCTTCTCGGTACACTGAAGCTTTCTTT.